This T cell receptor beta chain was sequenced in a study of blood T cell repertoires in COVID-19 (TCRdb year 2020). Regarding the complete study: Samples covering the acute and convalescent phases of COVID-19 were provided by collaborators in the United States, Italy and Spain. The dataset comprised deeply sampled blood TCRbeta repertoires from subjects exposed to, actively infected with, or recovered from COVID-19. Samples were obtained from the ongoing ImmuneRACE study (first 160 participants) and from over 1,000 subjects provided by 6 global collaborators. Sample metadata almost always included a de-identified subject ID, COVID-19 status, age in years and sex. The material from the prospective study consisted of cDNA or gDNA derived from T cells, B-cell-depleted T cells, or PBMCs. Where available, HLA class I and class II types were obtained from metadata supplied by the sample provider rather than from assay-based typing. The repertoires were made available in a free public database intended to serve as a resource for research on the immune response to SARS-CoV-2.

What the authors observed across the whole study: The amount of clinical and demographic metadata varied by source and participant and was provided uncurated.

TCRbeta CDR3 regions were amplified from genomic DNA by means of the immunoSEQ Assay, a bias-controlled multiplex PCR. On the authors' methods: The number of nucleated cells in each sample was estimated by amplification of reference gene primers within the assay. Sequence reads were collapsed and filtered to measure the absolute abundance of every unique TCRbeta CDR3 rearrangement. Productive Simpson clonality was computed per sample as the square root of Simpson's diversity index over productive rearrangements. Imported from immuneACCESS, the table was reduced by TCRdb to in-frame sequences with V and J called. These copies leave out some clones; in studies compared against another copy, an unresolved V gene accounts for under half, and the cause of the remainder is not known. That table supplies the V and J calls and clone size; D and trimming were determined from the DNA. This sample lists about 98,000 clones; approximately 80% were detected once. Approximately 4% of the sample goes to the ten largest clones.

With respect to this clone: What antigen it recognizes has not been identified. Base-call qualities are not available, and no considerably larger clone is one nucleotide away.

Deletion took 2 bases off V and 1 base off J, with a span of 14 bases between the germline ends. There are 16 amino acids in the CDR3, from cysteine to phenylalanine inclusive. Here the CDR3 DNA is all that survives: 48 bases in frame from base 1. The germline V gene (reference sequence) yields MNHEY for CDR1 and SMNVEV for CDR2. Collaborating institutions collected whole blood in K2EDTA tubes following their own protocols. For TCRbeta analysis, collaborator samples were shipped as frozen whole blood, as isolated PBMCs, or as DNA extracted from either sample type. The source material was peripheral blood. The chain is assembled from TRBV27 and TRBJ1-1; no D gene is confidently identified. The TCR sequence derives from a man aged 60 to 75 with acute or convalescent COVID-19. The nucleotide sequence is given as TGTGCCAGCAGTTTACTAGGATCCGTCGGGAACACTGAAGCTTTCTTT. This yields the protein CASSLLGSVGNTEAFF.